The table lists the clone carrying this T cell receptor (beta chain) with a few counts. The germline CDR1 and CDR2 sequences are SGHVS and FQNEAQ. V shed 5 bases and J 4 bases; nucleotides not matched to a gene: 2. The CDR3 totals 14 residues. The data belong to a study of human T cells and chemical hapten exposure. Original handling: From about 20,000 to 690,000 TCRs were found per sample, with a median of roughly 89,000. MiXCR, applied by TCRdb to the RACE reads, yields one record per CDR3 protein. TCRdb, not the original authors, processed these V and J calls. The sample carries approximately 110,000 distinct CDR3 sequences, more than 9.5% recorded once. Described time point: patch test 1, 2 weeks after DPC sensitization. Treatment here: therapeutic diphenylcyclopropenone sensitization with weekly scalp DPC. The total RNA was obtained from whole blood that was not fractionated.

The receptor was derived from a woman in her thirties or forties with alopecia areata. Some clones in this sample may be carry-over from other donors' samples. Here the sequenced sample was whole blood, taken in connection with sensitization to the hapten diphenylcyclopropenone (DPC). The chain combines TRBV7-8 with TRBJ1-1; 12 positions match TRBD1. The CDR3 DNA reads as TGTGCCAGCAGCCTGGGACAGGGGGCCACTGAAGCTTTCTTT. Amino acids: CASSLGQGATEAFF.